The clone carrying this TCR beta chain was seen once. This CDR3 spans 16 amino acids. Trimming at V came to 1 base and at J to 4 bases, leaving 6 bases not matched to a gene. Per germline, CDR1 SGHNT and CDR2 YENEEA. Allocation to cohorts depended on clinical history reported by the participants. Recovered participants had two consecutive negative NP/OP PCR tests, healthcare professional clearance, or symptom resolution. The data were obtained in a study of blood T cell repertoires in COVID-19. Clones were read by immunoSEQ multiplex PCR, and TCRdb kept only the in-frame ones, dropping some. Altogether about 370,000 clones are present, 80% to 90% being singletons, with the ten largest covering more than 0.8%.

Source material: PBMCs or T cells enriched from blood (not recorded which). The V call is TRBV11-3, the J call TRBJ1-5; TRBD1 matches at 8 bases. The sequence came from a man younger than 35 who had recovered from COVID-19. The CDR3 region has the DNA TGTGCCAGCAGCTTAGCCCGGGACAGGTGGAATCAGCCCCAGCATTTT. Protein product: CASSLARDRWNQPQHF.